The following is a T cell receptor (beta chain) sequence with its context. The antigen remains unidentified. The repertoire was sequenced with immunoSEQ multiplex PCR; TCRdb's copy has only in-frame clones and lacks some. The data hold approximately 2.5 million clones, with approximately 93% observed a single time. The entry originates in a study of shared clonotypes between healthy human individuals. Study conclusions and caveats: Estimated clonotype richness was generally higher in naive than memory subsets.

This CDR3 region has 16 residues. V shed 2 bases and J 2 bases; nucleotides not matched to a gene: 3. Per germline, CDR1 MDHEN and CDR2 SYDVKM. Input material: naive CD4+ T cells from PBMCs. Subset defined: CD45RA+ positively selected. The genes are TRBV28 and TRBJ1-5, with TRBD1 matching over 10 bases. The TCR sequence derives from a man aged 18-30 years in good health. Some clones in this sample may be carry-over from other donors' samples. The CDR3 is CASSLDRGRRNQPQHF. In DNA, the CDR3 is TGTGCCAGCAGTTTAGACAGGGGGCGACGCAATCAGCCCCAGCATTTT.